This passage covers 24 T cell receptor beta chains from one sample sequenced in a study of PD-1 blockade in mismatch repair-deficient tumors. Assay: immunoSEQ multiplex PCR; the TCRdb copy retains only in-frame clones and omits some. The sample holds around 120,000 clones, more than 70% seen once. The sample consisted of peripheral blood, taken 72 weeks after starting pembrolizumab. All receptors come from an adult with mismatch repair-deficient cancer.

The chain couples TRBV27 to TRBJ2-1; 7 bases map to TRBD2. This CDR3 region has 15 residues. Germline V lookup: CDR1 MNHEY, CDR2 SMNVEV (reference sequence). The V gene end was trimmed by 2 bases and the J gene end by 4 bases; junction bases not matched to a gene: 5. The CDR3: CASSLERDRYNEQFF. CDR3 DNA sequence: TGTGCCAGCAGTTTAGAGCGGGATAGGTACAATGAGCAGTTCTTC.

The V and J genes are TRBV5-4 and TRBJ2-1; 13 positions match TRBD2. Per the germline V gene, CDR1 is SGHNT and CDR2 is YYREEE (reference sequence). V trimming: 4 bases; J trimming: 6 bases; junction bases outside the gene matches: 7. This CDR3 spans 16 amino acids. The CDR3 region is CASSRLGTSGINEQFF. The CDR3 DNA is TGTGCCAGCAGCCGCCTCGGGACTAGCGGGATCAATGAGCAGTTCTTC.

The chain employs TRBV10-2 and TRBJ2-1; 8 bases line up with TRBD2. The ends lost 7 bases at V and 4 bases at J; junction bases unmatched: 9. This CDR3 has 15 amino acids. CDR1 is WSHSY, CDR2 SAAADI, per germline. The CDR3 loop is CASKNMGLDYNEQFF. CDR3 coding DNA: TGCGCCAGCAAGAACATGGGACTAGATTACAATGAGCAGTTCTTC.

V is TRBV14 and J is TRBJ1-2; D is possibly TRBD1 (5 bases). CDR1 SGHDN and CDR2 FVKESK come from the germline V gene. The CDR3 is 15 residues long. V lost 5 bases and J lost 0, with 13 bases in between. The CDR3 loop reads CASSDSQPTNYGYTF. DNA for the CDR3: TGTGCCAGCAGCGACAGCCAACCAACTAACTATGGCTACACCTTC. Full variable domain (rest looked up from reference TRBV14 and TRBJ1-2): EAGVTQFPSHSVIEKGQTVTLRCDPISGHDNLYWYRRVMGKEIKFLLHFVKESKQDESGMPNNRFLAERTGGTYSTLKVQPAELEDSGVYFCASSDSQPTNYGYTFGSGTRLTVV.

This chain connects TRBV4-3 to TRBJ1-5; D remains ambiguous. The CDR3 is 14 residues long. The germline CDR1 and CDR2 sequences are LGHNA and YSLEER. V dropped 2 bases and J dropped 6 bases, with 11 bases sitting between them. Here the CDR3 DNA reads TGCGCCAGCAGCCAAAGACGAGGAGCTCAGCCCCAGCATTTT. Residues: CASSQRRGAQPQHF.

This clone occurred once. The rearrangement joins TRBV27 to TRBJ2-1; 8 bases are a match to TRBD1. The CDR3 contains 17 residues. The V and J ends lost 5 bases and 3 bases, in that order; junction bases with no gene match: 12. Germline V gives CDR1 MNHEY, CDR2 SMNVEV (reference sequence). CDR3 nucleotide sequence: TGTGCCAGCAGTCCCTTCCCTGGACAGGGTATCTACAATGAGCAGTTCTTC. It yields the protein CASSPFPGQGIYNEQFF.

This clone is a singleton in its sample. The V gene is TRBV25-1, the J gene TRBJ2-7, with 7 bases matching TRBD2. V was pared by 11 bases and J by 3 bases, with 13 bases of the junction left unmatched. The CDR3 has 14 residues. From germline, CDR1 is MGHDK and CDR2 SYGVNS. In DNA, the CDR3 is TGTGCCTCTAGTGGGGGAGGGCCTCTCTACGAGCAGTACTTC. It is translated as CASSGGGPLYEQYF.

This chain uses TRBV7-8 with TRBJ1-2; 10 bases match TRBD1. Germline CDR1 reads SGHVS; CDR2 reads FQNEAQ. This CDR3 is 16 amino acids long. V lost 2 bases and J lost 4; bases outside the gene matches: 7. CDR3 DNA sequence: TGTGCCAGCAGCTTAATAACGGGACAGGGGACCTATGGCTACACCTTC. This encodes CASSLITGQGTYGYTF.

J is TRBJ2-7 and V is TRBV6-5; 7 bases align to TRBD1. J gave up 5 bases and V 4 bases, and 8 bases lay outside the gene matches. CDR1 MNHEY and CDR2 SVGAGI come from the germline V gene. The CDR3 has 14 amino acids. CDR3 coding DNA: TGTGCCAGCAGTTCTGGACAGGCGGTGGACGAGCAGTACTTC. This encodes CASSSGQAVDEQYF.

The chain links TRBV11-2 to TRBJ2-1; TRBD1 or TRBD2 may be the D gene (6 bases each). Trimming shortened V by 3 bases and J by 0 bases, and 9 bases separated the two germline ends. Germline V gene lookup returns CDR1 SGHAT and CDR2 FQNNGV. The CDR3 has 15 residues. CDR3 region: CASSLRDTSYNEQFF. The CDR3, as DNA: TGTGCCAGCAGCTTGCGGGACACCTCCTACAATGAGCAGTTCTTC.

J is TRBJ1-4 and V is TRBV6-1; weak D call: TRBD1 (6 bases). The CDR3 is 14 amino acids. The V end lost 6 bases, the J end lost 7 bases, and 15 bases lay between the germline ends. Germline V gene sequence: CDR1 MNHNS, CDR2 SASEGT. The CDR3 spells CASSSGEGVEKLFF. The CDR3, as DNA: TGTGCCAGCAGCTCAGGGGAGGGTGTTGAAAAACTGTTTTTT.

The V call is TRBV14, the J call TRBJ2-5; 12 bases line up with TRBD2. V shed 1 base and J 4 bases; nucleotides not matched to a gene: 1. CDR1 and CDR2 (germline): SGHDN, FVKESK. The CDR3 spans 15 residues. This CDR3 reads CASSQGLAGVETQYF. The CDR3 DNA is TGTGCCAGCAGCCAAGGACTAGCGGGAGTAGAGACCCAGTACTTC.

The chain combines TRBV19 with TRBJ2-3, with D hard to call. CDR3 length equals 14 residues. V was shortened by 5 bases and J by 4 bases, with 13 bases between the two germline ends. The germline CDR1 and CDR2 sequences are LNHDA and SQIVND (reference sequence). Here the CDR3 reads CASSPELGADTQYF. Written as DNA, the CDR3 is TGTGCCAGTAGTCCCGAGTTGGGCGCAGATACGCAGTATTTT.

As for this clone: The junction and the germline gene differ at one end; a read error may be behind it. The V gene is TRBV11-2, the J gene TRBJ2-7; perhaps TRBD2 as D (6 bases). Germline assignment: CDR1 SGHAT and CDR2 FQNNGV. The CDR3 spans 13 residues. Here the CDR3 reads CASSLGLRGLTDF. The CDR3 DNA reads as TGTGCCAGCAGCTTAGGTTTGCGGGGTCTTACGGACTTC.

This clone was counted between two and nine times. One end of the junction is discordant with germline, which a read error may explain. The chain is built from TRBV7-7 and TRBJ2-7; D gene uncertain. This CDR3 is built from 14 residues. Germline-derived CDR1 and CDR2 are SSHAT and FNYEAQ (reference sequence). The CDR3 sequence: CASSSILRPDEQYF. For the CDR3, the DNA is TGTGCTAGCAGCTCCATCCTGCGTCCGGACGAGCAGTACTTC.

V is TRBV7-9 and J is TRBJ2-5; D could derive from TRBD1 or TRBD2 (5 bases each). The assigned J gene may be wrong: the sequence end matches TRBJ2-7 better. This CDR3 comprises 12 residues. Germline CDR1 reads SEHNR; CDR2 reads FQNEAQ (reference sequence). CDR3 region: CASSWDLYEQYF. The CDR3 DNA follows: TGTGCCAGCAGTTGGGACCTTTACGAGCAGTACTTC.

The rearrangement joins TRBV5-6 to TRBJ2-1; tentatively, D is TRBD1 (5 bases). This CDR3 has 19 residues. The germline gives CDR1 SGHDT, CDR2 YYEEEE. Trimming pared 4 bases from V and 1 base from J, leaving 24 bases between. The CDR3 DNA sequence: TGTGCCAGCAGCGGAGCTCAAAGGGGTGTCAGCTATTCCTACAATGAGCAGTTCTTC. Residues: CASSGAQRGVSYSYNEQFF.

The chain recombines TRBV19 with TRBJ1-1; 8 nucleotides line up with TRBD1. Germline V lookup: CDR1 LNHDA, CDR2 SQIVND (reference sequence). V trimming: 4 bases; J trimming: 6 bases; junction bases outside the gene matches: 7. The CDR3 contains 14 residues. CDR3 region: CASSKAGGIAEAFF. The DNA for the CDR3 is TGTGCCAGTAGTAAGGCAGGGGGCATCGCTGAAGCTTTCTTT.

The chain is built from TRBV5-1 and TRBJ2-7; D may be TRBD2 (6 bases). The germline V and J ends were trimmed by 4 bases and 5 bases, with 19 bases remaining between them. Germline CDR1 reads SGHRS; CDR2 reads YFSETQ. The CDR3 has 15 amino acids. The CDR3: CASSLYDRESDEQYF. DNA of the CDR3: TGCGCCAGCAGCCTTTACGACCGGGAGTCGGACGAGCAGTACTTC.

V gene TRBV6-5 combines with J gene TRBJ2-3; no definite D call. V shed 0 bases and J shed 1 base, with 8 bases lying between them. Germline V gives CDR1 MNHEY, CDR2 SVGAGI. The CDR3 loop spans 15 amino acids. Here the CDR3 DNA reads TGTGCCAGCAGTTACTCGTTCCCCGGCACAGATACGCAGTATTTT. As protein: CASSYSFPGTDTQYF.

This clone appeared once. The gene calls are TRBV7-6 and TRBJ2-2, with D possibly TRBD1 on 6 matching bases. This CDR3 is built from 17 residues. Looked up from germline, CDR1 is SGHVS and CDR2 is FNYEAQ. Trimming took off 0 bases at V and 0 bases at J, with 11 bases between the two ends. CDR3: CASSLALGGANTGELFF. The CDR3 coding sequence is TGTGCCAGCAGCTTAGCGCTTGGGGGCGCGAACACCGGGGAGCTGTTTTTT.

The chain has TRBV28 and TRBJ2-7; a weak D match, TRBD2 (5 bases). In germline, CDR1 is MDHEN, CDR2 SYDVKM. The CDR3 covers 15 residues. Deletions cut 2 bases from V and 0 bases from J, with 11 bases between. The CDR3 sequence: CASSLQRLSSYEQYF. Here the CDR3 DNA reads TGTGCCAGCAGTTTACAGCGGCTGAGCTCCTACGAGCAGTACTTC.

A remark on this clone: Germline and junction disagree at one end, which may indicate a read error. This chain joins TRBV5-4 and TRBJ2-3, with 7 nucleotides matching TRBD2. CDR3 length: 14 residues. Germline assignment: CDR1 SGHNT and CDR2 YYREEE (reference sequence). This chain's CDR3 is CASSPKTSTDTQYF. The CDR3 coding sequence is TGTGCCAGCAGCCCTAAGACTAGCACTGATACGCAGTATTTT.

The chain uses TRBV6-5 and TRBJ1-4; D remains ambiguous. CDR3 length: 15 residues. V lost 0 bases, J lost 3 bases, and 8 bases lay in between. The germline gives CDR1 MNHEY, CDR2 SVGAGI. In DNA, the CDR3 is TGTGCCAGCAGTTACTCCCGAACGGCTAATGAAAAACTGTTTTTT. This codes for CASSYSRTANEKLFF.